The 18 T cell receptor beta chains reported below all come from one sample, sequenced in a study of blood T cell repertoires in COVID-19. Sequencing used immunoSEQ multiplex PCR; TCRdb keeps in-frame clones, though not all of them. The sample includes a few hundred thousand clones, about 83% of them seen just once. Specimen: PBMCs or T cells enriched from blood (not recorded which). The receptors originated from a woman between 40 and 55 years old who had recovered from COVID-19.

The chain recombines TRBV30 with TRBJ2-7, with 13 bases matching TRBD2. The germline CDR1 and CDR2 sequences are GTSNPN and SVGIG (reference sequence). This CDR3 is built from 15 residues. Trimming cost V 2 bases and J 6 bases; bases outside gene matches: 7. The CDR3 region is CAWSLGLAGVSEQYF. Written as DNA, the CDR3 is TGTGCCTGGAGTTTAGGACTAGCGGGAGTCAGCGAGCAGTACTTC.

The chain couples TRBV19 to TRBJ1-6; TRBD1 matches at 7 bases. The CDR3 runs to 13 residues. Germline values: CDR1 LNHDA, CDR2 SQIVND (reference sequence). J gave up 6 bases and V 5 bases, and 1 base lay outside the gene matches. CDR3 sequence reads: CASSRQGNSPLHF. CDR3 DNA sequence: TGTGCCAGTAGTCGACAGGGTAATTCACCCCTCCACTTT.

The gene calls are TRBV7-2 and TRBJ2-2; D unresolved. This CDR3 region has 15 residues. Germline values: CDR1 SGHTA, CDR2 FQGNSA. The V end lost 5 bases, the J end lost 3 bases, and 13 bases lay between the germline ends. CDR3 nucleotide sequence: TGTGCCAGCAGCAGATCAATAGACTACACCGGGGAGCTGTTTTTT. Translation gives CASSRSIDYTGELFF.

The V gene is TRBV11-1, the J gene TRBJ2-3; D perhaps matches TRBD1 (6 bases). The CDR3 consists of 16 residues. CDR1 and CDR2 from the germline V gene are SGHAT and FQDESV (reference sequence). Trimming pared 1 base from V and 5 bases from J, leaving 16 bases between. The CDR3 coding sequence is TGTGCCAGCAGCTTAGAAACAGGGTTCTCGGGAGATACGCAGTATTTT. Translated, it gives CASSLETGFSGDTQYF.

The rearrangement joins TRBV7-6 to TRBJ2-1; a possible D gene is TRBD2 (5 bases). This CDR3 spans 14 amino acids. Trimming pared 1 base from V and 3 bases from J, leaving 7 bases between. Germline CDR1 is SGHVS and CDR2 is FNYEAQ. The CDR3 coding sequence is TGTGCCAGCAGCTTAGTACGGGACTACAATGAGCAGTTCTTC. Translated: CASSLVRDYNEQFF. The variable domain in full, with the rest retrieved from reference TRBV7-6 and TRBJ2-1, is GAGVSQSPRYKVTKRGQDVALRCDPISGHVSLYWYRQALGQGPEFLTYFNYEAQQDKSGLPNDRFSAERPEGSISTLTIQRTEQRDSAMYRCASSLVRDYNEQFFGPGTRLTVL.

The table lists this clone with a few counts. J is TRBJ2-7 and V is TRBV14; 10 bases fit TRBD1. The germline CDR1 and CDR2 sequences are SGHDN and FVKESK. This CDR3 contains 16 residues. With V trimmed by 3 bases and J by 5 bases, 10 bases remained unmatched. In DNA, the CDR3 is TGTGCCAGCAGCCAGTCCTTGGGACAGGGGTCCCACGAGCAGTACTTC. Its translation: CASSQSLGQGSHEQYF.

The V and J genes are TRBV7-6 and TRBJ2-2, with 8 bases lining up with TRBD2. V was pared by 0 bases and J by 6 bases, with 3 bases of the junction left unmatched. In germline, CDR1 is SGHVS, CDR2 FNYEAQ. The CDR3 is 15 amino acids. The CDR3 reads CASSLASGTAGELFF. The CDR3 DNA reads TGTGCCAGCAGCTTAGCTAGCGGGACTGCCGGGGAGCTGTTTTTT.

The chain couples TRBV27 to TRBJ2-7, with a possible D match to TRBD1 (6 bases). Germline V gene sequence: CDR1 MNHEY, CDR2 SMNVEV (reference sequence). Trimming pared 2 bases from V and 6 bases from J, leaving 14 bases between. The CDR3 has 14 residues. The CDR3 coding sequence is TGTGCCAGCAGTTTAGTACAGGGAAGTTCCGAGCAGTACTTC. This sequence encodes CASSLVQGSSEQYF.

The rearrangement links TRBV7-2 to TRBJ1-6, with D possibly TRBD1 on 6 matching bases. The CDR3 sequence is 14 residues long. Germline V gene sequence: CDR1 SGHTA, CDR2 FQGNSA. V was cut by 4 bases and J by 8 bases, with 12 bases left in between. Here the CDR3 reads CASSSARGDSPLHF. CDR3 DNA sequence: TGTGCCAGCAGCTCGGCCAGGGGTGATTCACCCCTCCACTTT.

The chain links TRBV7-9 to TRBJ2-7; D possibly corresponds to TRBD1 (6 bases). The V gene lost 5 bases and the J gene lost 2 bases, with 13 bases spanning the gap. Germline V gene data show CDR1 as SEHNR and CDR2 as FQNEAQ (reference sequence). This CDR3 contains 14 residues. The CDR3 here is CASSPGNRAYEQYF. The CDR3 DNA is TGTGCCAGCAGCCCCGGGAACAGGGCCTACGAGCAGTACTTC.

The gene calls are TRBV5-5 and TRBJ2-7, with TRBD1 identical over 7 bases. V was clipped by 4 bases and J by 3 bases; unmatched bases: 7. The germline V gene has CDR1 SGHKS and CDR2 YYEKEE (reference sequence). This CDR3 has 14 amino acids. CDR3 DNA sequence: TGTGCCAGCAGCCGTTCACAGGGGATCTACGAGCAGTACTTC. It encodes CASSRSQGIYEQYF.

The chain carries TRBV7-2 and TRBJ1-5, with 12 nucleotides matching TRBD1. With V trimmed by 4 bases and J by 0 bases, 7 bases remained unmatched. Germline CDR1 SGHTA, CDR2 FQGNSA. This CDR3 has 18 residues. The CDR3 reads CASSSGTGGPNSNQPQHF. The DNA of the CDR3 is TGTGCCAGCAGCTCCGGGACAGGGGGCCCAAATAGCAATCAGCCCCAGCATTTT. Supplemented by reference TRBV7-2 and TRBJ1-5, the full variable domain reads GAGVSQSPSNKVTEKGKDVELRCDPISGHTALYWYRQSLGQGLEFLIYFQGNSAPDKSGLPSDRFSAERTGGSVSTLTIQRTQQEDSAVYLCASSSGTGGPNSNQPQHFGDGTRLSIL.

The genes are TRBV27 and TRBJ2-5; TRBD2 matches at 14 bases. Germline CDR1 reads MNHEY; CDR2 reads SMNVEV (reference sequence). J gave up 4 bases and V 6 bases, and 4 bases lay outside the gene matches. CDR3 size: 15 residues. For the CDR3, the DNA is TGTGCCAGCAGCGGGACTAGCGGGAGAGGAGAGACCCAGTACTTC. It translates to CASSGTSGRGETQYF.

The chain has TRBV2 and TRBJ2-2, with D perhaps TRBD2 (6 bases). Germline values: CDR1 SNHLY, CDR2 FYNNEI. V lost 6 bases and J 7 bases, leaving 15 bases between the germline ends. The CDR3 spans 14 residues. Here the CDR3 DNA reads TGTGCCAGCAGCGTCCAGGGAGGAGTCGGGGAGCTGTTTTTT. This sequence encodes CASSVQGGVGELFF.

The chain employs TRBV7-3 and TRBJ1-5; D not certain. Germline loops: CDR1 SGHTA, CDR2 FQGTGA. With 2 bases removed from V and 1 base from J, the gap between germline ends came to 21 bases. The CDR3 runs to 19 residues. The CDR3 loop is CASSLVAGPPLASNQPQHF. In nucleotides, the CDR3 is TGTGCCAGCAGCTTAGTCGCCGGGCCTCCCCTAGCGAGCAATCAGCCCCAGCATTTT.

The chain is built from TRBV11-1 and TRBJ2-1; no clear D gene. The V and J ends lost 7 bases and 2 bases respectively, with 15 bases between them. Germline V CDR1 and CDR2: SGHAT, FQDESV (reference sequence). The CDR3 runs 15 residues. CDR3 bases: TGTGCCAGCACCTACCTCGGGTCAGCCTACAATGAGCAGTTCTTC. It is translated as CASTYLGSAYNEQFF.

V usage is TRBV3-1 (or the pseudogene TRBV3-2) and J usage is TRBJ1-3; D is ambiguous. The CDR3 is made up of 14 amino acids. The ends were cut back, 0 bases at V and 4 bases at J, with 7 bases in the middle. Germline V gene data show CDR1 as LGHDT and CDR2 as YNNKEL (reference sequence). The CDR3 DNA is TGTGCCAGCAGCCAAGATGGAGCGGGAAACACCATATATTTT. Protein product: CASSQDGAGNTIYF.

This clone has more than one count but fewer than ten. The chain carries TRBV2 and TRBJ1-1; D is ambiguous. The CDR3 runs to 12 residues. V was trimmed by 3 bases and J by 7 bases, leaving 9 bases between them. CDR1 and CDR2 from the germline V gene are SNHLY and FYNNEI. DNA for the CDR3: TGTGCCAGCAGTGATCCTCCCAGTGAAGCTTTCTTT. As protein: CASSDPPSEAFF.